The clone carrying this T cell receptor beta chain was detected a few times. Original handling: Nucleated cell number was recorded as an estimate derived from reference gene primer amplification. Profiled with immunoSEQ multiplex PCR; TCRdb holds only in-frame clones, not every one. The D gene and trimming were derived from the DNA, and the V and J assignments and clone size from that table. The top ten clones hold around 3.2% of a sample with a few hundred thousand clones, around three quarters of them seen once. These data originate in a study of blood T cell repertoires in COVID-19. Input material: peripheral blood. The sequence came from an elderly woman with acute or convalescent COVID-19.

The CDR3 spells CASSLQGVGNQPQHF. CDR3 in DNA: TGTGCCAGCAGCTTACAGGGTGTTGGCAATCAGCCCCAGCATTTT. The chain is built from TRBV7-2 and TRBJ1-5, with a possible D match to TRBD1 (5 bases). The CDR3 consists of 15 residues. The germline gives CDR1 SGHTA, CDR2 FQGNSA. Between the trimmed V and J ends, which lost 2 bases and 2 bases, there was a span of 10 bases.